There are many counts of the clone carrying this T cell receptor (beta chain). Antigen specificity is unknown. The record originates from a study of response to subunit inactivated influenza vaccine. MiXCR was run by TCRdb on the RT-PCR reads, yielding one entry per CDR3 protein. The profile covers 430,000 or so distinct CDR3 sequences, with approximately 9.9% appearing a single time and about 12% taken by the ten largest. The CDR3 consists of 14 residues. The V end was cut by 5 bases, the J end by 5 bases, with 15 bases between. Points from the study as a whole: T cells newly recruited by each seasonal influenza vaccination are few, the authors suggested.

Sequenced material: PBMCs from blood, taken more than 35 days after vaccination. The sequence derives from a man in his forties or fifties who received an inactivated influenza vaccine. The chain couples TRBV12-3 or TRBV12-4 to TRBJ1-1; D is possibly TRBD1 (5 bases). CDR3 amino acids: CASSPTQGRTEAFF. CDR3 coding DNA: TGTGCCAGCAGTCCCACTCAGGGTAGGACTGAAGCTTTCTTT.